The present entry profiles one T cell receptor (beta chain) with its context. Antigen: not known. These data belong to a study of shared clonotypes between healthy human individuals. Study-level findings and limits: Blood was the only sampled material, and tissue repertoires likely differ. With few donors, the genetic and exposure-history diversity represented was limited.

Trimming cost V 4 bases and J 0 bases, with 16 bases left between them. This CDR3 spans 17 amino acids. Germline V CDR1 and CDR2: SGHKS, YYEKEE (reference sequence). It was into CD45RA+ naive and CD45RA-negative memory subsets that the CD4+ cells were split. The test was conducted at deep level. Profiling relied on immunoSEQ multiplex PCR, and the TCRdb table lists in-frame clones only, not all of them. Of 900,000 to 1,200,000 clones detected, around 78% appear once; the ten largest clones hold under 0.8%. J is TRBJ2-2 and V is TRBV5-5; D may correspond to TRBD1 or TRBD2 (6 bases each). The source is a man between 18 and 35 years old in good health. Some clones in this sample may be carry-over from other donors' samples. The sequencing input was memory CD4+ T cells from PBMCs. Subset specified: CD45RA-negative fraction. CDR3 in amino acids: CASSISVRGPNTGELFF. The CDR3 DNA reads as TGTGCCAGCAGCATATCCGTTCGGGGGCCGAACACCGGGGAGCTGTTTTTT.